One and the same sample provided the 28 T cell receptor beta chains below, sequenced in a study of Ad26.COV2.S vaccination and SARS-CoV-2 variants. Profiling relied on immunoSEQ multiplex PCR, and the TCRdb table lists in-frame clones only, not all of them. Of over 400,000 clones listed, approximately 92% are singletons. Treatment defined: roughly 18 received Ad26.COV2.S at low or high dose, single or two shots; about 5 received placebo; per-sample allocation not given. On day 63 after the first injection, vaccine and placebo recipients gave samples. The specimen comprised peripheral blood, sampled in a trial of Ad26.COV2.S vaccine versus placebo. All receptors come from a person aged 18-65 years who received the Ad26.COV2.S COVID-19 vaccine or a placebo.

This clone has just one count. The CDR3, as DNA: TGCGCCAGCAGCTTGGGACTTGGACAGGGGACCTACGAGCAGTACTTC. This gives the protein CASSLGLGQGTYEQYF. This rearrangement joins TRBV5-1 to TRBJ2-7; TRBD1 matches 9 bases. The CDR3 has 16 residues. In germline, CDR1 is SGHRS, CDR2 YFSETQ. The V gene end was trimmed by 0 bases and the J gene end by 2 bases; junction bases not matched to a gene: 6.

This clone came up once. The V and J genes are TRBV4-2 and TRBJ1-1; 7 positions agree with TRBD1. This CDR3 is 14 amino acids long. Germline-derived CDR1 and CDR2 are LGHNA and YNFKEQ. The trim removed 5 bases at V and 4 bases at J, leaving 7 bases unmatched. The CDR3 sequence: CASSAPGQTTEAFF. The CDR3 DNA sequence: TGTGCCAGCAGCGCCCCGGGACAGACCACTGAAGCTTTCTTT.

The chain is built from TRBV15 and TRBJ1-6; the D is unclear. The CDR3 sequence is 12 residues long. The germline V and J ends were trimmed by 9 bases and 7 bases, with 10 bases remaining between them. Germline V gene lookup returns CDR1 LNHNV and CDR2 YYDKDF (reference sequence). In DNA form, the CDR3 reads TGTGCCACGCAAATCCAGAATTCACCCCTCCACTTT. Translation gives CATQIQNSPLHF.

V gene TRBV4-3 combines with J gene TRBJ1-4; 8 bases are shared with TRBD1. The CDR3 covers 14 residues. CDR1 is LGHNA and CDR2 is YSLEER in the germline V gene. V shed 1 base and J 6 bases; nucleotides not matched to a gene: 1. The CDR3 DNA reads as TGCGCCAGCAGCCAAGCGACAGGGGATGAAAAACTGTTTTTT. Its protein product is CASSQATGDEKLFF.

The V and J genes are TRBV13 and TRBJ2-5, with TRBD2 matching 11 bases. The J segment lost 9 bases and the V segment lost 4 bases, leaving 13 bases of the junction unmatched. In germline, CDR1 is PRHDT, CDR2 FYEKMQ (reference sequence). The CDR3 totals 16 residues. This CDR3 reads CASSSRLVAGGSAQYF. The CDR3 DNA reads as TGTGCCAGCAGCTCCCGGTTGGTAGCGGGGGGGTCGGCCCAGTACTTC.

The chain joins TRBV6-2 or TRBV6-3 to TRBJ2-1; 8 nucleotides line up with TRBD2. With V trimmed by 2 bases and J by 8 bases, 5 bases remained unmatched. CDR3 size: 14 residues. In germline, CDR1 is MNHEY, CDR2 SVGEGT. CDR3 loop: CASSYGFGGDEQFF. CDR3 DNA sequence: TGTGCCAGCAGTTACGGGTTCGGGGGGGATGAGCAGTTCTTC.

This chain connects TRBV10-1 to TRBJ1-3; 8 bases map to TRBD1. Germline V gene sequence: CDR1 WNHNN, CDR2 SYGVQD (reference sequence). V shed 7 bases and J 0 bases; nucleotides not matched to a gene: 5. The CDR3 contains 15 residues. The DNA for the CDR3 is TGCGCCAGCATAGGGACAGGCACCTCTGGAAACACCATATATTTT. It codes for CASIGTGTSGNTIYF.

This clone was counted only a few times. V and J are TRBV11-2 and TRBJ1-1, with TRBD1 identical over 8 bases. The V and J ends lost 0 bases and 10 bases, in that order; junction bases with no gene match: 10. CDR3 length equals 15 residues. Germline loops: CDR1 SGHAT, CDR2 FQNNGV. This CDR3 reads CASSLDPGQGLRAFF. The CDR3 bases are TGTGCCAGCAGCTTAGATCCTGGACAGGGCCTCAGAGCTTTCTTT.

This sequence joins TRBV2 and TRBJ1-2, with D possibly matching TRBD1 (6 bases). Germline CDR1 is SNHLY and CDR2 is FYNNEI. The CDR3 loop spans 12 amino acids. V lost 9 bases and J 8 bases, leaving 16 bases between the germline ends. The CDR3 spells CARFGGQKGYTF. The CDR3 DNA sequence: TGTGCCAGGTTCGGGGGGCAGAAAGGCTACACCTTC.

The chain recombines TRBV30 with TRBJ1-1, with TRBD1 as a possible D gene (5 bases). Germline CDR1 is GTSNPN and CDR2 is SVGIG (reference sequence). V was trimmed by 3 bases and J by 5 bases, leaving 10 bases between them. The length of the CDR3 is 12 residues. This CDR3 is CAWSQGGTEAFF. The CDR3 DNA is TGTGCCTGGAGCCAGGGAGGGACTGAAGCTTTCTTT.

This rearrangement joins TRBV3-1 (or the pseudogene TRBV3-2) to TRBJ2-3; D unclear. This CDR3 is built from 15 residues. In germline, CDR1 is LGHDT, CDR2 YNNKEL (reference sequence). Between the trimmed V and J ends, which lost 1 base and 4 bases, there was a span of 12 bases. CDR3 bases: TGTGCCAGCAGCCAAGGAACGATGACCCCAGATACGCAGTATTTT. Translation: CASSQGTMTPDTQYF.

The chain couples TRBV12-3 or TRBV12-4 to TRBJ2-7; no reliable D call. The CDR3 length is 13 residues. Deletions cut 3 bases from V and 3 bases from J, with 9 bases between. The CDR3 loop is CASSFAKDYEQYF. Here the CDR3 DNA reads TGTGCCAGCAGTTTCGCCAAGGACTACGAGCAGTACTTC.

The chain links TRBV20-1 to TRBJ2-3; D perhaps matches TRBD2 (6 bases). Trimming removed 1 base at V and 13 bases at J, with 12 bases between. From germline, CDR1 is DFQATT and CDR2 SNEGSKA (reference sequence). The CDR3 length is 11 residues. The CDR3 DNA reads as TGCAGTGCTAGAGCCGGGGGTCCCAAGTATTTT. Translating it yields CSARAGGPKYF.

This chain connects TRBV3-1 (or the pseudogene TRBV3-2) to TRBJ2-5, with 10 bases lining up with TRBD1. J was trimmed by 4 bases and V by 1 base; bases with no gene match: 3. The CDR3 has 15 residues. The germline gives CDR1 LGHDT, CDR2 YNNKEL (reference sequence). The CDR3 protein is CASSQAGTGVETQYF. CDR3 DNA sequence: TGTGCCAGCAGCCAAGCCGGGACAGGGGTAGAGACCCAGTACTTC.

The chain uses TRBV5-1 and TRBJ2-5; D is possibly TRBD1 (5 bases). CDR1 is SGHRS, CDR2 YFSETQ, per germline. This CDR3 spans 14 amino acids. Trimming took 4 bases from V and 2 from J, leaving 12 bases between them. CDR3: CASSPDQGQETQYF. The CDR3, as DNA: TGCGCCAGCAGCCCTGATCAGGGTCAAGAGACCCAGTACTTC.

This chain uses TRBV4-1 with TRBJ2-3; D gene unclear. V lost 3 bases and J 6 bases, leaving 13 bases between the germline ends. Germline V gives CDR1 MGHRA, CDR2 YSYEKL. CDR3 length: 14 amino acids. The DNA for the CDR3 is TGCGCCAGCAGCCAGGTTGTTCCGTTGGATACGCAGTATTTT. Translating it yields CASSQVVPLDTQYF.

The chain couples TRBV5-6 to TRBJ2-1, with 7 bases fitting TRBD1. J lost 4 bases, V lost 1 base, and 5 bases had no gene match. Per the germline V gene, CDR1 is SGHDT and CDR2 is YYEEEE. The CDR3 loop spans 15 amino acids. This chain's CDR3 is CASSLTGTAYNEQFF. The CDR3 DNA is TGTGCCAGCAGCTTGACCGGGACAGCTTACAATGAGCAGTTCTTC.

CDR3 amino acids: CAWKPTGTGREKLFF. As DNA, the CDR3 is TGTGCCTGGAAGCCGACCGGGACAGGGCGGGAAAAACTGTTTTTT. This sequence joins TRBV30 and TRBJ1-4; 9 bases agree with TRBD1. Germline CDR1 reads GTSNPN; CDR2 reads SVGIG (reference sequence). This CDR3 spans 15 amino acids. V dropped 4 bases and J dropped 8; count of bases not matched to a gene: 11.

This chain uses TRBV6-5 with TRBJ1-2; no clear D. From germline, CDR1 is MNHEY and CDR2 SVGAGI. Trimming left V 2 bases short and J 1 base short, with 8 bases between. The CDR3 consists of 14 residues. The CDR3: CASSYGPNNYGYTF. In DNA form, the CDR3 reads TGTGCCAGCAGTTACGGACCGAATAACTATGGCTACACCTTC.

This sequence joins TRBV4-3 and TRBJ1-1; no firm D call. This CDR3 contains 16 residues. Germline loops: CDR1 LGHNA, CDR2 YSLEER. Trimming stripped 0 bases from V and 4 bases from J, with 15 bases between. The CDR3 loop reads CASSQDLPGGGTEAFF. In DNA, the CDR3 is TGCGCCAGCAGCCAAGATCTGCCGGGAGGAGGCACTGAAGCTTTCTTT.

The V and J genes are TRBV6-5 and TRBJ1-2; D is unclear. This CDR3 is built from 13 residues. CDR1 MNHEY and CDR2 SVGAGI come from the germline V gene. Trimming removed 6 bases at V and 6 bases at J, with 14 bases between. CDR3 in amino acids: CASSAGRTNGYTF. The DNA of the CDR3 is TGTGCCAGCAGCGCGGGCAGGACCAATGGCTACACCTTC.

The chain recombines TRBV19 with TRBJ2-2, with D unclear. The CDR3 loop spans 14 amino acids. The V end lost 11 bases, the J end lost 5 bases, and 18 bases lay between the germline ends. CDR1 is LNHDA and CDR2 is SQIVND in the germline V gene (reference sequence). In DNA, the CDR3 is TGTGCCTCACATACGCGGCAGCAAACCGGGGAGCTGTTTTTT. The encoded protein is CASHTRQQTGELFF.

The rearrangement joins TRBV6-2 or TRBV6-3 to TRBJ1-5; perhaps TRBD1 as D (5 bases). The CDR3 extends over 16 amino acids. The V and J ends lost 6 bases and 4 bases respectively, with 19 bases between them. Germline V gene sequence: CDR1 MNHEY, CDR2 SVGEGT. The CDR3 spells CASSNSAGTVNQPQHF. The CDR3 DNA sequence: TGTGCCAGCAGCAATAGCGCCGGGACGGTTAATCAGCCCCAGCATTTT.

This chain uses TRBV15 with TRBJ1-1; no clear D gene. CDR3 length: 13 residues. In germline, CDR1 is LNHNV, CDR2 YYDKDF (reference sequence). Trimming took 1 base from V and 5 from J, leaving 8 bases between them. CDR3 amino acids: CATSRVGGTEAFF. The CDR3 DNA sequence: TGTGCCACCAGCAGAGTTGGTGGAACTGAAGCTTTCTTT.

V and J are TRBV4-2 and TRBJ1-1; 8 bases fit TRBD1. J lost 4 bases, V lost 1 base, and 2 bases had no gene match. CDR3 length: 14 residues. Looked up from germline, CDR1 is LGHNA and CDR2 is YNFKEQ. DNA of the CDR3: TGTGCCAGCAGCCAAGCCACAGGGGGCACTGAAGCTTTCTTT. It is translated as CASSQATGGTEAFF.

The CDR3 protein is CASSPTRHGNYGYTF. The CDR3 DNA reads as TGTGCCAGCAGTCCCACTCGACACGGGAACTATGGCTACACCTTC. V is TRBV6-5 and J is TRBJ1-2; no reliable D call. Between the trimmed V and J ends, which lost 5 bases and 2 bases, there was a span of 15 bases. The CDR3 has 15 amino acids. In germline, CDR1 is MNHEY, CDR2 SVGAGI.

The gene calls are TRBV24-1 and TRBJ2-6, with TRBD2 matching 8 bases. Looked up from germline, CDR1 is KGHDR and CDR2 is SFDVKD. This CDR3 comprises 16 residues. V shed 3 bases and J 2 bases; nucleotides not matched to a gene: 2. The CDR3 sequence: CATSDPGGAGANVLTF. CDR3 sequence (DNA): TGTGCCACCAGTGATCCGGGAGGGGCTGGGGCCAACGTCCTGACTTTC.

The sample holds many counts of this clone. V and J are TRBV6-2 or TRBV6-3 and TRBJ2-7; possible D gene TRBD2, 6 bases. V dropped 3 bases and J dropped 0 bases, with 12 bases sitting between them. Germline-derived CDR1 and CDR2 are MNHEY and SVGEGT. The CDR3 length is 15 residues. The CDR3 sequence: CASSYERGSSYEQYF. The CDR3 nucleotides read TGTGCCAGCAGTTATGAACGGGGGAGCTCCTACGAGCAGTACTTC.